These 8 T cell receptor beta chains originate from one sample sequenced in a study of blood T cells in healthy people across ages. A second PCR of roughly 6 to 12 cycles used a sample-barcoded 5' primer and a J-beta primer mix. TCRdb used MiXCR to reprocess the 5' RACE reads, holding one entry per CDR3 protein. This sample yields 700,000 to 900,000 distinct CDR3 sequences, of which roughly 26% are seen a single time; about 3% belongs to the top ten. The sample was also linked to a second study, of T cells of mothers and their children.

The specimen sequenced was blood. These receptors all stem from a boy aged 10-17 years in good health.

This clonotype was found a few times. The chain has TRBV5-1 and TRBJ1-2; the match to TRBD1 covers 8 bases. The V segment lost 4 bases and the J segment 4 bases; nucleotides outside the gene matches: 9. The CDR3 has 15 residues. CDR1 is SGHRS, CDR2 YFSETQ, per germline. CDR3 DNA sequence: TGCGCCAGCAGCCCTTGGACAGGGAATGGCTATGGCTACACCTTC. It is translated as CASSPWTGNGYGYTF.

In this sample, this clonotype turned up a few times. The CDR3 DNA sequence: TGTGCCATCAGAAGACAGGGTGGTCGATACAATGAGCAGTTCTTC. It codes for CAIRRQGGRYNEQFF. The V call is TRBV10-3, the J call TRBJ2-1; 7 nucleotides line up with TRBD1. Losses at the gene ends were 6 bases for V and 4 bases for J; bases not matched to a gene: 9. In germline, CDR1 is ENHRY, CDR2 SYGVKD. The CDR3 has 15 amino acids.

This clonotype has only a few counts. The V and J genes are TRBV7-9 and TRBJ1-1; D is perhaps TRBD1 (6 bases). The CDR3 consists of 16 residues. V was pared by 6 bases and J by 0 bases, with 17 bases between. Germline CDR1 is SEHNR and CDR2 is FQNEAQ (reference sequence). The CDR3 coding sequence is TGTGCCAGCAGATACCCCTCCGACAGGTTGAACACTGAAGCTTTCTTT. Its protein product is CASRYPSDRLNTEAFF.

A few counts support this clonotype. The chain combines TRBV6-6 with TRBJ1-1; D unresolved. This CDR3 contains 14 residues. Trimming took off 0 bases at V and 0 bases at J, with 5 bases between the two ends. Germline V gene data show CDR1 as MNHNY and CDR2 as SVGAGI (reference sequence). DNA of the CDR3: TGTGCCAGCAGTTACTCAGAATTGAACACTGAAGCTTTCTTT. Its protein product is CASSYSELNTEAFF.

The chain is built from TRBV5-1 and TRBJ2-5, with 11 bases matching TRBD2. This CDR3 spans 16 amino acids. CDR1 and CDR2 (germline): SGHRS, YFSETQ. After removal of 2 bases from V and 2 bases from J, the junction contained 5 bases not matched to a gene. The CDR3 DNA reads TGCGCCAGCAGCTTTGCACCTAGCGGGGGGCAAGAGACCCAGTACTTC. Its protein is CASSFAPSGGQETQYF.

This clonotype was seen a handful of times. The genes are TRBV27 and TRBJ1-2; no reliable D call. Between the trimmed V and J ends, which lost 0 bases and 4 bases, there was a span of 9 bases. The CDR3 consists of 14 residues. Germline CDR1 is MNHEY and CDR2 is SMNVEV (reference sequence). The CDR3 spells CASSLSDPLYGYTF. The CDR3 DNA reads as TGTGCCAGCAGTTTATCCGACCCTCTCTATGGCTACACCTTC.

The table lists this clonotype with a few counts. The rearrangement uses TRBV24-1 and TRBJ2-1, with D perhaps assigned TRBD1 or TRBD2 (6 bases each). The J call may be incorrect, as the DNA end agrees better with TRBJ2-5. The CDR3 length is 14 residues. CDR1 KGHDR and CDR2 SFDVKD come from the germline V gene. CDR3 sequence: CATSEGGTKETQYF. The CDR3 DNA sequence: TGTGCCACCAGTGAAGGAGGGACAAAAGAGACCCAGTACTTC.

V and J are TRBV28 and TRBJ2-5, with D tentatively TRBD1 (6 bases). V was shortened by 7 bases and J by 5 bases, with 14 bases between the two germline ends. From germline, CDR1 is MDHEN and CDR2 SYDVKM. The CDR3 is 13 amino acids. CDR3 coding DNA: TGTGCCAGCATGATCAGGGGCGGTGAGACCCAGTACTTC. Translated, it gives CASMIRGGETQYF.